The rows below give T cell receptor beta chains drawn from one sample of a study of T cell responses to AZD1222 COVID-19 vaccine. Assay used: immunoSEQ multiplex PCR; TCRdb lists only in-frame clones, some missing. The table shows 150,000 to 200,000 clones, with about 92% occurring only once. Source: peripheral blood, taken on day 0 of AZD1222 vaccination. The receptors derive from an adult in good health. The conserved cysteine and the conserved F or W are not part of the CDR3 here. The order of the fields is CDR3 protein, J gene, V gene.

ASSPGTLYVGYT	TRBJ1-2	TRBV3-1/TRBV3-2
AWHRRAGGNTIY	TRBJ1-3	TRBV30
ASSEAPGLVQY	TRBJ2-7	TRBV2
ASRLGTGSYEQY	TRBJ2-7	TRBV27
ASSEFHSGGIYGYT	TRBJ1-2	TRBV2
ASIIGETDTQY	TRBJ2-3	TRBV2
ASSFGRGQSEAF	TRBJ1-1	TRBV25-1
ASSQGTGGAMSTEAF	TRBJ1-1	TRBV5-4
AISDRAGGYGYT	TRBJ1-2	TRBV10-3
ASSGGQGAW	TRBJ2-7	TRBV18
ASSSSTGTDTQY	TRBJ2-3	TRBV18
ASSRPGQERNTIY	TRBJ1-3	TRBV4-2
ASSQGARLTSYEQF	TRBJ2-1	TRBV4-1
ASSPPGEQY	TRBJ2-7	TRBV28